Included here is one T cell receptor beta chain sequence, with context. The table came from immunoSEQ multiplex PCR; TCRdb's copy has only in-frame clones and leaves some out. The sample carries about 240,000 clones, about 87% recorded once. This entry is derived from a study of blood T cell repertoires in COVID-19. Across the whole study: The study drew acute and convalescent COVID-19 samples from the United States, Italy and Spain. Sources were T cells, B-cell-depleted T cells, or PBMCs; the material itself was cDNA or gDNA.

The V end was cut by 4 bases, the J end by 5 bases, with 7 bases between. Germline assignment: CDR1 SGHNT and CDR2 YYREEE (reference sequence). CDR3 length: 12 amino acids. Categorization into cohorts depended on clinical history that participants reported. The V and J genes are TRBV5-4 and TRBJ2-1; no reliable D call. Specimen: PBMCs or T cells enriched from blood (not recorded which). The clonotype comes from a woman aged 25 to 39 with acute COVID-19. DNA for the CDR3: TGTGCCAGCAGCAGCCCCGACAATGAGCAGTTCTTC. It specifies CASSSPDNEQFF.